This passage covers 13 T cell receptor beta chains from one sample sequenced in a study of T cell repertoires in cytomegalovirus infection. TCRdb re-analysed the reads in MiXCR, keeping a single row per CDR3 protein. Found here are 400,000 or so distinct CDR3 sequences, 15% to 20% of them singletons; the top ten hold approximately 10%. Sequenced: PBMCs. The receptors come from a human donor in good health (CMV status not recorded). Some clones in this sample may be carry-over from other donors' samples.

The chain recombines TRBV7-2 with TRBJ2-7; TRBD2 matches at 7 bases. Germline lookup yields CDR1 SGHTA and CDR2 FQGNSA. The CDR3 extends over 14 amino acids. V lost 3 bases to trimming and J lost 3 bases; unmatched junction nucleotides: 5. Here the CDR3 reads CASSFRWEGYEQYF. As DNA, the CDR3 is TGTGCCAGCAGCTTCCGGTGGGAGGGCTACGAGCAGTACTTC.

This clonotype was seen many times. V gene TRBV11-2 combines with J gene TRBJ2-4, with D possibly matching TRBD1 (6 bases). CDR3 length equals 16 residues. V shed 1 base and J shed 0 bases, with 10 bases lying between them. Germline V gives CDR1 SGHAT, CDR2 FQNNGV. CDR3 coding DNA: TGTGCCAGCAGCTTAGTTGGGGGCAAAGCCAAAAACATTCAGTACTTC. This sequence encodes CASSLVGGKAKNIQYF.

This clonotype showed up just a few times. The chain joins TRBV18 to TRBJ2-3; D may correspond to TRBD1 or TRBD2 (5 bases each). The CDR3 is made up of 17 amino acids. Trimming left V 0 bases short and J 3 bases short, with 16 bases between. Germline values: CDR1 KGHSH, CDR2 LQKENI. The CDR3 is CASSPPYLGAGTDTQYF. CDR3 DNA sequence: TGTGCCAGCTCACCACCGTATCTCGGGGCTGGTACAGATACGCAGTATTTT. Full variable domain (rest looked up from reference TRBV18 and TRBJ2-3): NAGVMQNPRHLVRRRGQEARLRCSPMKGHSHVYWYRQLPEEGLKFMVYLQKENIIDESGMPKERFSAEFPKEGPSILRIQQVVRGDSAAYFCASSPPYLGAGTDTQYFGPGTRLTVL.

This clonotype was seen a few times. V gene TRBV7-6 combines with J gene TRBJ2-5; the D gene is possibly TRBD2 (5 bases). V lost 6 bases and J lost 2, with 10 bases in between. The CDR3 covers 13 residues. CDR1 SGHVS and CDR2 FNYEAQ come from the germline V gene. The CDR3 region has the DNA TGTGCCAGCAGTTTTAGCGAACAAGAGACCCAGTACTTC. It is translated as CASSFSEQETQYF.

This clonotype was seen only a few times. The chain employs TRBV2 and TRBJ2-1, with D perhaps matching TRBD2 (6 bases). Trimming removed 4 bases from V and 0 bases from J, with 13 bases in between. The CDR3 is 16 amino acids. Germline CDR1 and CDR2: SNHLY and FYNNEI. In nucleotides, the CDR3 is TGTGCCAGCAGTGGGGGACTGCCCGGCTCCTACAATGAGCAGTTCTTC. Protein product: CASSGGLPGSYNEQFF.

V is TRBV10-3 and J is TRBJ2-5, with 7 positions matching TRBD2. The germline V gene encodes CDR1 ENHRY and CDR2 SYGVKD. The J segment lost 1 base and the V segment lost 5 bases, leaving 4 bases of the junction unmatched. This CDR3 spans 14 amino acids. This chain's CDR3 is CAISPGGTQETQYF. Here the CDR3 DNA reads TGTGCCATCAGTCCGGGGGGAACCCAAGAGACCCAGTACTTC.

The sample holds a few counts of this clonotype. The V gene is TRBV24-1, the J gene TRBJ2-5; 10 nucleotides match TRBD2. The CDR3 sequence is 15 residues long. Germline V gene data show CDR1 as KGHDR and CDR2 as SFDVKD. The V gene end was trimmed by 3 bases and the J gene end by 5 bases; junction bases not matched to a gene: 5. Here the CDR3 reads CATSDSGGAGETQYF. The DNA for the CDR3 is TGTGCCACCAGTGATAGCGGGGGGGCCGGGGAGACCCAGTACTTC.

This clonotype has only a few counts. The chain links TRBV3-1 to TRBJ1-2, with no clear D. This CDR3 is 14 amino acids long. Germline CDR1 reads LGHDT; CDR2 reads YNNKEL (reference sequence). Trimming removed 1 base from V and 2 bases from J, with 8 bases in between. This CDR3 reads CASSQGQKNYGYTF. The CDR3 DNA sequence: TGTGCCAGCAGCCAAGGACAAAAAAACTATGGCTACACCTTC. Looking up the rest from reference TRBV3-1 and TRBJ1-2 gives the full variable domain: DTAVSQTPKYLVTQMGNDKSIKCEQNLGHDTMYWYKQDSKKFLKIMFSYNNKELIINETVPNRFSPKSPDKAHLNLHINSLELGDSAVYFCASSQGQKNYGYTFGSGTRLTVV.

This clonotype was counted a few times. The chain couples TRBV7-6 to TRBJ2-6; TRBD1 might be the D (6 bases). Germline V gene data show CDR1 as SGHVS and CDR2 as FNYEAQ. Trimming pared 8 bases from V and 4 bases from J, leaving 21 bases between. The CDR3 is 17 residues long. CDR3 nucleotides: TGTGCCAGCGGAGAAGGACAGCTTTTCTCCGGGGCCAACGTCCTGACTTTC. Protein: CASGEGQLFSGANVLTF.

The rearrangement uses TRBV5-5 and TRBJ1-1, with D perhaps matching TRBD1 (5 bases). Per the germline V gene, CDR1 is SGHKS and CDR2 is YYEKEE (reference sequence). This CDR3 comprises 14 residues. The V and J ends lost 0 bases and 5 bases respectively, with 11 bases between them. The CDR3 DNA is TGTGCCAGCAGCTTGGCCGGGCAGGGAACTGAAGCTTTCTTT. Encoded protein: CASSLAGQGTEAFF.

This clonotype was counted ten times or more. The chain couples TRBV6-2 or TRBV6-3 to TRBJ2-7, with 11 bases that match TRBD2. Germline V lookup: CDR1 MNHEY, CDR2 SVGEGT. V trimming: 4 bases; J trimming: 2 bases; junction bases outside the gene matches: 1. The CDR3 extends over 14 amino acids. DNA of the CDR3: TGTGCCAGCAGTTCACTAGCGGGAGCCTACGAGCAGTACTTC. Its translation: CASSSLAGAYEQYF.

This clonotype appeared many times. The chain has TRBV12-3 or TRBV12-4 and TRBJ1-5; D call uncertain. The CDR3 consists of 13 residues. V lost 4 bases to trimming and J lost 2 bases, with 6 bases between them. The CDR3 sequence is CASSWDRNQPQHF. The CDR3 nucleotides are TGTGCCAGCAGTTGGGATCGCAATCAGCCCCAGCATTTT.

The chain uses TRBV6-1 and TRBJ1-6, with 9 nucleotides matching TRBD1. This CDR3 has 15 residues. The V gene end was trimmed by 5 bases and the J gene end by 9 bases; junction bases not matched to a gene: 8. Germline V lookup: CDR1 MNHNS, CDR2 SASEGT. The CDR3 region is CASSYQPGQGSPLHF. CDR3 coding DNA: TGTGCCAGCAGTTACCAACCGGGACAGGGTTCACCCCTCCACTTT.